This entry describes one T cell receptor beta chain. Its specificity is unknown. The CDR3 has 15 amino acids. Germline CDR1 is SGHDT and CDR2 is YYEEEE. Trimming pared 4 bases from V and 5 bases from J, leaving 15 bases between. The data derive from a study of cytomegalovirus exposure and HLA in healthy donors. Study-wide findings and caveats: Across donors, sequencing depth was assumed by presence/absence analyses to be roughly uniform.

Researchers ran the PCR with 60 Vbeta and 13 Jbeta primers. TCRdb's table, derived via immunoSEQ multiplex PCR, lists solely in-frame clones and lacks some. The top ten hold approximately 15% of the sample, which has roughly 100,000 clones, around 70% seen once. Sequenced input: PBMCs. The TCR comes from a woman between 50 and 59 years old in good health and CMV-seropositive. This chain links TRBV5-6 with TRBJ1-4; a weak D match, TRBD1 (6 bases). CDR3 region: CASSQITGLNEKLFF. The CDR3 bases are TGTGCCAGCAGCCAGATCACAGGGCTCAATGAAAAACTGTTTTTT.